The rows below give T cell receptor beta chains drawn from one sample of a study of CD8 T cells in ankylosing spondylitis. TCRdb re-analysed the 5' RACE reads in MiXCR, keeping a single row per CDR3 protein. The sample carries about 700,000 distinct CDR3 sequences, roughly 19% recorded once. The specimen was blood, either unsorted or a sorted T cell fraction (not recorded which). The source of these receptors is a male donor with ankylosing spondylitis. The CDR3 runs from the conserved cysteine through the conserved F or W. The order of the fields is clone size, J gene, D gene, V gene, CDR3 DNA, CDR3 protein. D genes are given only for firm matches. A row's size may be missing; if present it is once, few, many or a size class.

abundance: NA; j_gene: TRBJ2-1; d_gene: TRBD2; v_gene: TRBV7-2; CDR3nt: TGTGCCAGCAGCTTAGCGGATCTAGCGGGCCTTTTGAATGAGCAGTTCTTC; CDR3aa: CASSLADLAGLLNEQFF
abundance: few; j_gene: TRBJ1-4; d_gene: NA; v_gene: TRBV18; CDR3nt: TGTGCCAGCTCACCCAACGTGGGTGAAAAACTGTTTTTT; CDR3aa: CASSPNVGEKLFF
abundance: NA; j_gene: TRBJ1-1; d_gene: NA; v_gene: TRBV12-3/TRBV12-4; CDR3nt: TGTGCCAGCAGTTTTACAGGGAAGAACACTGAAGCTTTCTTT; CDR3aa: CASSFTGKNTEAFF
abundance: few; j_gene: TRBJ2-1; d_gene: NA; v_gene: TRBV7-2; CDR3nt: TGTGCCAGCAGCTTTATCTACAATGAGCAGTTCTTC; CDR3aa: CASSFIYNEQFF
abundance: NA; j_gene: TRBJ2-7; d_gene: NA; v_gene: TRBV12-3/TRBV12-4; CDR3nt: TGTGCCAGCAGTTTAGCGGCACCGAAGATTGGGTACGAGCAGTACTTC; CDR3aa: CASSLAAPKIGYEQYF
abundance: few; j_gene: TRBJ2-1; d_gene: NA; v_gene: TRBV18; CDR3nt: TGTGCCAGCTCACCACTCGCGGGACGGGAACAGGCTGAGCAGTTCTTC; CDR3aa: CASSPLAGREQAEQFF
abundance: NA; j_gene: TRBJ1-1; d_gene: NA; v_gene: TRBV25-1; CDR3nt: TGTGCCACCACGACAGAAATGAACACTGAAGCTTTCTTT; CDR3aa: CATTTEMNTEAFF
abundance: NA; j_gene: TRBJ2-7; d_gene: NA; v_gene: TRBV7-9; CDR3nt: TGTGCCAGCAGCTTACATCGCACGGGGTTCGTGTACGAGCAGTACTTC; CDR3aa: CASSLHRTGFVYEQYF
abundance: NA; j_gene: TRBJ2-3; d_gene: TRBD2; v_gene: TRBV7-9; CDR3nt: TGTGCCAGCAGCCCAAAGGAAGCGGGAGATCCAGATACGCAGTATTTT; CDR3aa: CASSPKEAGDPDTQYF
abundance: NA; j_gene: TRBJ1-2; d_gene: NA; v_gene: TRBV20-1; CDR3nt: TGCAGTGCTAGTTCTGGACTGAACTATGGCTACACCTTC; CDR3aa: CSASSGLNYGYTF
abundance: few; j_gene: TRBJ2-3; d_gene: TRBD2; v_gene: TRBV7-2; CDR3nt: TGTGCCAGCAGCCGCGCTTCTAGCGGGAGAGGCACAGATACGCAGTATTTT; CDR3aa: CASSRASSGRGTDTQYF
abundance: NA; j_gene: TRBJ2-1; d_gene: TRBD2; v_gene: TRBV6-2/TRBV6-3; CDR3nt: TGTGCCAGCAGTGGACTAGCGGCAGGCTCCTACAATGAGCAGTTCTTC; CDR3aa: CASSGLAAGSYNEQFF
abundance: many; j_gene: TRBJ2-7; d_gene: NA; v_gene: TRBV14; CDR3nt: TGTGCCAGCAGCCAATATCGTTCCGGGTGGGACGAGCAGTACTTC; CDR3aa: CASSQYRSGWDEQYF
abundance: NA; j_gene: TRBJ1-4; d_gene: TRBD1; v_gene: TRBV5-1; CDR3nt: TGCGCCAGCAGCGTATTTACAGGGGGCTCAATTGAAAAACTGTTTTTT; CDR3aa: CASSVFTGGSIEKLFF
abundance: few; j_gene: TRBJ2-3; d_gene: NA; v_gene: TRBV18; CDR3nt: TGTGCCAGCTCACCACCGGAACGGCAGGGTGCAGATACGCAGTATTTT; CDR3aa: CASSPPERQGADTQYF
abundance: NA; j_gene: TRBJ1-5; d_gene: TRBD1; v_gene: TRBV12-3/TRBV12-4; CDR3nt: TGTGCCAGCAGAGGGTCGACAGGGGGCGATCAGCCCCAGCATTTT; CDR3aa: CASRGSTGGDQPQHF
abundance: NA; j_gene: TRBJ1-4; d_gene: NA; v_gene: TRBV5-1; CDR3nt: TGCGCCAGCAGCTTGAGGGCAGACTCGGGTGAAAAACTGTTTTTT; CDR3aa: CASSLRADSGEKLFF
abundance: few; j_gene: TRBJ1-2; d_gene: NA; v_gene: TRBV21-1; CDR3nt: TGTGCCAGCACCAAAATTGAGCTGCTCTATGGCTACACCTTC; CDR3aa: CASTKIELLYGYTF
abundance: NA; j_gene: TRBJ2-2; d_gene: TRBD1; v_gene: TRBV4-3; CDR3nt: TGCGCCAGCAGCAAGGGGGCCAGGACGGCAAACACCGGGGAGCTGTTTTTT; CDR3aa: CASSKGARTANTGELFF
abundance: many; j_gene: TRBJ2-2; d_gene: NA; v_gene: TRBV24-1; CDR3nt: TGTGCCACCAGTGATTTGGACGCCGGGGAGCTGTTTTTT; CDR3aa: CATSDLDAGELFF
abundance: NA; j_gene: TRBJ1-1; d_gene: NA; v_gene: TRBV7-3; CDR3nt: TGTGCCAGCAGCCCCGCGGCAGAGAGGACTGAAGCTTTCTTT; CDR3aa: CASSPAAERTEAFF
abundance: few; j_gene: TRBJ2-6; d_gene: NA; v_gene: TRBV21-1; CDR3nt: TGTGCCAGCAGCGCAGGCACTGGACCTGGGGCCAACGTCCTGACTTTC; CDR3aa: CASSAGTGPGANVLTF
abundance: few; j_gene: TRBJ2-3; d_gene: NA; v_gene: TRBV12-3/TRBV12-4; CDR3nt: TGTGCCAGCAGTCCCGGTCTGGCTTGGAGCACAGATACGCAGTATTTT; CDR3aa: CASSPGLAWSTDTQYF
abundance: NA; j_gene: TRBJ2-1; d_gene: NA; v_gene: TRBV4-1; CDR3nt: TGCGCCAGCAGCCAAGATCCGTCAGACAAAGAGCAGTTCTTC; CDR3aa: CASSQDPSDKEQFF
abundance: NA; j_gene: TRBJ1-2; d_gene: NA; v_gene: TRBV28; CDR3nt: TGTGCCAGCAGTTACCTAAAGGCCTCTGGCGGCTACACCTTC; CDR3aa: CASSYLKASGGYTF
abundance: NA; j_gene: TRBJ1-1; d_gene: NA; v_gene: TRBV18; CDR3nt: TGTGCCAGCTCACCGGTGACAACAGCCCGGAACACTGAAGCTTTCTTT; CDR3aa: CASSPVTTARNTEAFF